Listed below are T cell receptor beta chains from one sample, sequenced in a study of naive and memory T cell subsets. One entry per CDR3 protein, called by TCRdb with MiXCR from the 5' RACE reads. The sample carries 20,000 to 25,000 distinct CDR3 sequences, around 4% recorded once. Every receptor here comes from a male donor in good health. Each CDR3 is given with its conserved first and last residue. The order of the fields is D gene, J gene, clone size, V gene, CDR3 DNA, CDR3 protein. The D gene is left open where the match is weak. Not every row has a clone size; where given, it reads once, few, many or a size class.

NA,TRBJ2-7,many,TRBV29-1,TGCAGCGTCGGGGGCCCCAGGGATGAGCAGTACTTC,CSVGGPRDEQYF
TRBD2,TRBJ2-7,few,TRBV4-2,TGTGCCAGCAGCCCCCGACTAGCGGGAGGTGGCGAGCAGTACTTC,CASSPRLAGGGEQYF
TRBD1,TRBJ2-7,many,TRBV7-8,TGTGCCAGCAGCTTTCTCCGGGACAGGGGGCCTCACGAGCAGTACTTC,CASSFLRDRGPHEQYF
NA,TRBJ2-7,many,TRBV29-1,TGCAGCGTTGAGTGGGCAGGGACCTACGAGCAGTACTTC,CSVEWAGTYEQYF
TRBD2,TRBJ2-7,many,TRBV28,TGTGCCAGCAGTCCTCTCAGCGGGAAGGCGGGCGAGCAGTACTTC,CASSPLSGKAGEQYF
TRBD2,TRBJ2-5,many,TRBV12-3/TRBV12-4,TGTGCCAGCAGTTCCGGACTAGCCAGGGTGGCCCAGTACTTC,CASSSGLARVAQYF
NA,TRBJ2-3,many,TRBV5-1,TGCGCCAGCAGCCCGTCTTCTGCGGGGACCCCTTCGACGCAGTATTTT,CASSPSSAGTPSTQYF
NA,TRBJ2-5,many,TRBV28,TGTGCCAGCAGTTTAGTAAACAGTATCTTCCAAGAGACCCAGTACTTC,CASSLVNSIFQETQYF
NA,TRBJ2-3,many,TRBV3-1,TGTGCCAGCAGCCAATTTATCGCCACAGATACGCAGTATTTT,CASSQFIATDTQYF
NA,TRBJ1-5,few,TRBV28,TGTGCCAGCAGTTTTGCGGGGCAGCCCCAGCATTTT,CASSFAGQPQHF
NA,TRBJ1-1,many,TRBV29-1,TGCAGCGTTGGGGTAAACACTGAAGCTTTCTTT,CSVGVNTEAFF
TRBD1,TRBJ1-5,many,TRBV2,TGTGCCAGCAGTGCTGGACAGGGGGTAAATCAGCCCCAGCATTTT,CASSAGQGVNQPQHF
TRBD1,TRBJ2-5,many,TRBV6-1,TGTGCCAGCAGTACAGGGGTAATTAGAGAGACCCAGTACTTC,CASSTGVIRETQYF
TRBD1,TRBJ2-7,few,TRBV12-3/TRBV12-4,TGTGCCAGCAGGAAGGGACAGGGGAGCTCCTACGAGCAGTACTTC,CASRKGQGSSYEQYF
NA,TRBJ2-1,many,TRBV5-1,TGCGCCAGCAGCGTGGGACAAGACAATGAGCAGTTCTTC,CASSVGQDNEQFF
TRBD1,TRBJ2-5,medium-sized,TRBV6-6,TGTGCCAGCAGTCGCGGACAGGGGCAAGAGACCCAGTACTTC,CASSRGQGQETQYF
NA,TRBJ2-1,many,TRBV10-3,TGTGCCATCAGTGCACTAGCAATTGAGCAGTTCTTC,CAISALAIEQFF
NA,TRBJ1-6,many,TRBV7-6,TGTGCCAGCAGCTTAGGGCGGGGAGATTATAATTCACCCCTCCACTTT,CASSLGRGDYNSPLHF
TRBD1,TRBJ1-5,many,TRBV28,TGTGCCATTCGGACAGGGGCGCATGCTCAGCCCCAGCATTTT,CAIRTGAHAQPQHF
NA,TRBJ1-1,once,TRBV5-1,TGCGCCAGCAGCTCGTCCAGGGGAGTCACTGAAGCTTTCTTT,CASSSSRGVTEAFF
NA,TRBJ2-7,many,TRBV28,TGTGCCAGCAGCTCGATCCGGGTCCGCTCCTACGAGCAGTACTTC,CASSSIRVRSYEQYF
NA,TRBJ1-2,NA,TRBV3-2,TGTGCCAGCAGCCAAGAGCTACAGGGGAGGGCCTATGGCTACACCTTC,CASSQELQGRAYGYTF
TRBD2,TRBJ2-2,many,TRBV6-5,TGTGCCAGCAGCCCCGGGACTACTAGGTCGGAGCTGTTTTTT,CASSPGTTRSELFF
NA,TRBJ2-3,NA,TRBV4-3,TGCGCCAGCAGCCAAGTCTACAGCCAGTATGATACGCAGTATTTT,CASSQVYSQYDTQYF
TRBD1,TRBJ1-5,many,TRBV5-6,TGTGCCAGCAGCCTAACAGGGGTGGTTGTTGATCAGCCCCAGCATTTT,CASSLTGVVVDQPQHF
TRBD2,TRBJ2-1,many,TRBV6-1,TGTGCCAGCAGTCCCGGGACTAGCGGGTACAATGAGCAGTTCTTC,CASSPGTSGYNEQFF
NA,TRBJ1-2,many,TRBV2,TGTGCCAGCTCCGAGGCCTATGGCTACACCTTC,CASSEAYGYTF
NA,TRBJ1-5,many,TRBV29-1,TGCAGCGTCGTGACAGGCCCGGGGCCCCAGCATTTT,CSVVTGPGPQHF
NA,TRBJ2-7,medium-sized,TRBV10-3,TGTGCCATCATGGACAGCTACGAGCAGTACTTC,CAIMDSYEQYF
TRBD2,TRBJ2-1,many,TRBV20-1,TGCAGTGTACTAGCGGGAGGGCCGTGGAATGAGCAGTTCTTC,CSVLAGGPWNEQFF
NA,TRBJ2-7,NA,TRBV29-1,TGCAGCGTTGAAGGTCAGGGAACCTACGAGCAGTACTTC,CSVEGQGTYEQYF
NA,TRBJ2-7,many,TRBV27,TGTGCCAGCAGTCCCCGGGGACCCTACGAGCAGTACTTC,CASSPRGPYEQYF
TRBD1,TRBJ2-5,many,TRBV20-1,TGCAGTGCTGGGGGGGACAGGGGTGAGACCCAGTACTTC,CSAGGDRGETQYF
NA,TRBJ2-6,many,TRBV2,TGTGCCAGCATCTTCTCTGGGGCCAACGTCCTGACTTTC,CASIFSGANVLTF
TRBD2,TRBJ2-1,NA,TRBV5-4,TGTGCCAGCGCCGGGACTAGCGGGAGTCTTGAGCAGTTCTTC,CASAGTSGSLEQFF
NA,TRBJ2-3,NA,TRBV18,TGTGCCAGCTCAACCGACGTAGCGGTGGGCACAGATACGCAGTATTTT,CASSTDVAVGTDTQYF
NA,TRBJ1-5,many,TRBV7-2,TGTGCCAGCAGCTTAGAATATCAGCCCCAGCATTTT,CASSLEYQPQHF
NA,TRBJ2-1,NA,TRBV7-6,TGTGCCAGCAGCTTAGCCGGCCGGCGGGGAAACAATGAGCAGTTCTTC,CASSLAGRRGNNEQFF
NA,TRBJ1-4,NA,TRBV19,TGTGCCAGTAGTTTCCGGAACCTGGGTGAAAAACTGTTTTTT,CASSFRNLGEKLFF
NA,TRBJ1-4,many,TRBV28,TGTGCCAGCAGTTCCGGATCCGCTGCAACTAATGAAAAACTGTTTTTT,CASSSGSAATNEKLFF
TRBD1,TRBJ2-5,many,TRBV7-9,TGTGCCAGCAGCCCAGGGACAGACGAGACCCAGTACTTC,CASSPGTDETQYF
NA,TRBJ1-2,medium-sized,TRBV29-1,TGCAGCGTTGTTAAGGAGTGGGGAGCTAACTATGGCTACACCTTC,CSVVKEWGANYGYTF
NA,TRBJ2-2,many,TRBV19,TGTGCCAGTACGGACCGTACGCTAGCTGCCGGGGAGCTGTTTTTT,CASTDRTLAAGELFF
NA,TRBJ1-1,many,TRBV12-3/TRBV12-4,TGTGCCAGCAGTCCTCTTTTTGCGCCCGAACCGGGATCTGAAGCTTTCTTT,CASSPLFAPEPGSEAFF
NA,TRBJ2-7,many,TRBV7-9,TGTGCCAGCAGCTTATTCATCCGGTTTTCCTACGAGCAGTACTTC,CASSLFIRFSYEQYF
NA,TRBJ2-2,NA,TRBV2,TGTGCCAGCAGGGAGCCCGGTGCCGGGGAGCTGTTTTTT,CASREPGAGELFF
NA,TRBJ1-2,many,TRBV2,TGTGCCAGCACAGGAAACTATGGCTACACCTTC,CASTGNYGYTF
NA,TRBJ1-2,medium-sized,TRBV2,TGTGCCAGCAGTGAGGCAGGGAACGGGTACACCTTC,CASSEAGNGYTF
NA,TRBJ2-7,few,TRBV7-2,TGTGCCAGCAGCTTAGTGGTTGGCGAGCAGTACTTC,CASSLVVGEQYF
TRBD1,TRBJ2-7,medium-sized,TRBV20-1,TGCAGTGCTGGGGACAGGAATTCCTACGAGCAGTACTTC,CSAGDRNSYEQYF
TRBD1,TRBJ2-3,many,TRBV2,TGTGCCAGCAGTACCGGGACAGTAAGGACAGATACGCAGTATTTT,CASSTGTVRTDTQYF
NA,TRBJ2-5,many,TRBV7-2,TGTGCCAGCAGGGGTCAAGAGACCCAGTACTTC,CASRGQETQYF
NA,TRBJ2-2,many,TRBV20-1,TGCAGTGCTCCAGGGCGGAGCACCGGGGAGCTGTTTTTT,CSAPGRSTGELFF